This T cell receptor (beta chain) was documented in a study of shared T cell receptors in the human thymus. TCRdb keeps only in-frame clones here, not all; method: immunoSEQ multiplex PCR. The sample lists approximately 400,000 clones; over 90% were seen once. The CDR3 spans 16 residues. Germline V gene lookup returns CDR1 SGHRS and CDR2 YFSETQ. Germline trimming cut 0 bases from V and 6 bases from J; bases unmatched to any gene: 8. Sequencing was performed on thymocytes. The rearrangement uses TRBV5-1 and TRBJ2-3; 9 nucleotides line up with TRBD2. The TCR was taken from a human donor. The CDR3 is CASSLDAGGPGDTQYF. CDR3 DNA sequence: TGCGCCAGCAGCTTGGACGCGGGAGGGCCGGGTGATACGCAGTATTTT. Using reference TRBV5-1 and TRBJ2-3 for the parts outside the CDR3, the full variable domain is KAGVTQTPRYLIKTRGQQVTLSCSPISGHRSVSWYQQTPGQGLQFLFEYFSETQRNKGNFPGRFSGRQFSNSRSEMNVSTLELGDSALYLCASSLDAGGPGDTQYFGPGTRLTVL.